This TCR beta chain appears in the sequencing data of a study of shared clonotypes between healthy human individuals. The donors were adults (healthy and HIV-negative) with no recent acute infections or vaccinations. Genomic DNA, for the unsorted samples, came from about 90 million PBMCs. This CDR3 contains 15 residues. The germline V and J ends were trimmed by 4 bases and 4 bases, with 16 bases remaining between them. Samples underwent the assay at deep level. Clones were sequenced by immunoSEQ multiplex PCR, and TCRdb holds only the in-frame ones, with some missing. The data contain 450,000 to 500,000 clones, around 80% of them singletons.

The sequence was obtained from a woman aged 35 to 49 in good health. Some clones in this sample may be carry-over from other donors' samples. The material sequenced was PBMCs. The chain employs TRBV5-7 and TRBJ2-3, with D possibly TRBD2 on 5 matching bases. TRBV5-7 is recorded as an ORF, its role being uncertain. The CDR3 here is CASSRFCGRPDTQYF. The CDR3, as DNA: TGTGCCAGCAGCCGGTTCTGCGGGCGTCCAGATACGCAGTATTTT.